This T cell receptor beta chain is from a study of response to subunit inactivated influenza vaccine. Regarding the study as a whole: It was the authors' suggestion that each seasonal influenza vaccination recruits few new T cells.

This clonotype was seen a few times. Its antigen is as yet unknown. The CDR3 covers 16 residues. CDR1 SNHLY and CDR2 FYNNEI come from the germline V gene. The ends lost 4 bases at V and 4 bases at J; junction bases unmatched: 6. TCRdb reprocessed the RT-PCR reads via MiXCR and lists one record per CDR3 protein. The table records under 500,000 distinct CDR3 sequences, roughly 11% of them present only once. The rearrangement joins TRBV2 to TRBJ2-2; 10 nucleotides agree with TRBD1. This sequence originates from a man between 50 and 59 years old who received an inactivated influenza vaccine. The source material was PBMCs from blood, sampled about 40 days after vaccination. This chain's CDR3 is CASSGDRGRGTGELFF. CDR3 bases: TGTGCCAGCAGTGGAGACAGGGGGCGAGGCACCGGGGAGCTGTTTTTT.